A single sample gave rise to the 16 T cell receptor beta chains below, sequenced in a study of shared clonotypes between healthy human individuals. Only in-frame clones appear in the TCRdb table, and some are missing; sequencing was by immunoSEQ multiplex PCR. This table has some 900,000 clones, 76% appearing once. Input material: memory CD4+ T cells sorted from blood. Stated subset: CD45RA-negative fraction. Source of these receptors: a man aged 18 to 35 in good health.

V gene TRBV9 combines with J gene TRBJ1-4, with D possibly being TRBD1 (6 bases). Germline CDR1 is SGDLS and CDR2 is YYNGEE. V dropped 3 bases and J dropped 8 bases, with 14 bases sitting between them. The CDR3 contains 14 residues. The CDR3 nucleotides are TGTGCCAGCAGCGCTAACCCCAGGGGCGAAAAACTGTTTTTT. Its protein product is CASSANPRGEKLFF. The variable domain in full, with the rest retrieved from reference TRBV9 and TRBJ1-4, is DSGVTQTPKHLITATGQRVTLRCSPRSGDLSVYWYQQSLDQGLQFLIQYYNGEERAKGNILERFSAQQFPDLHSELNLSSLELGDSALYFCASSANPRGEKLFFGSGTQLSVL.

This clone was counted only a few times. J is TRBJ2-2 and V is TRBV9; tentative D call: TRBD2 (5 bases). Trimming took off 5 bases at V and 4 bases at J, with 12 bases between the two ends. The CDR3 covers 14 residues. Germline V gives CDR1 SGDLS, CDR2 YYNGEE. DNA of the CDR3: TGTGCCAGCAGTAGCCGGAGCGGCACCGGGGAGCTGTTTTTT. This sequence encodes CASSSRSGTGELFF.

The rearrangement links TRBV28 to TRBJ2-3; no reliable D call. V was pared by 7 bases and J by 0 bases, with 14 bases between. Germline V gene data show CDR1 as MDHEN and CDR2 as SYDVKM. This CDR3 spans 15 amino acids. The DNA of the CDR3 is TGTGCCAGCACCCATCGGGTAACTAGCACAGATACGCAGTATTTT. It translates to CASTHRVTSTDTQYF.

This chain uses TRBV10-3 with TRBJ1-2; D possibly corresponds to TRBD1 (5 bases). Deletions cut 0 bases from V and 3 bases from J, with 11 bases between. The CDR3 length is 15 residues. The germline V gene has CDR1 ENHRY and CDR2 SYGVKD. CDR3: CAISESTAGDYGYTF. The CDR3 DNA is TGTGCCATCAGTGAGTCGACAGCAGGCGACTATGGCTACACCTTC.

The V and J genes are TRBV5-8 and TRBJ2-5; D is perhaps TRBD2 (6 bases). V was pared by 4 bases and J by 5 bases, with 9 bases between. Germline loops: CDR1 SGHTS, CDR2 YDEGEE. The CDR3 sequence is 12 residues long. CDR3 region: CASSRGWETQYF. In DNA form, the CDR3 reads TGTGCCAGCAGCCGGGGGTGGGAGACCCAGTACTTC.

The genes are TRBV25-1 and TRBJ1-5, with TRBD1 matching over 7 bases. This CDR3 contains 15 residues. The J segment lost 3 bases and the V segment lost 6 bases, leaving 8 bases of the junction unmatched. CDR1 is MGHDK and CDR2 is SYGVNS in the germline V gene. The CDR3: CASRGQGGYNQPQHF. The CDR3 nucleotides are TGTGCCAGCAGAGGACAAGGGGGCTACAATCAGCCCCAGCATTTT.

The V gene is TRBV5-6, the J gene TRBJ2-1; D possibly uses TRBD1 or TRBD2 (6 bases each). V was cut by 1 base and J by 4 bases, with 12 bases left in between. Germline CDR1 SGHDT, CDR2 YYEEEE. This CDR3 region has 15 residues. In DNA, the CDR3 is TGTGCCAGCAGCTTGTGGCAGGGGACTTACAATGAGCAGTTCTTC. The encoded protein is CASSLWQGTYNEQFF.

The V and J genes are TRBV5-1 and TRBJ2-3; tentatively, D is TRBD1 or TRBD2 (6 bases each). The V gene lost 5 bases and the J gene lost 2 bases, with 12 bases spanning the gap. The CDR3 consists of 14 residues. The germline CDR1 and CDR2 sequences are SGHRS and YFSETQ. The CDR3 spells CASREQGLTDTQYF. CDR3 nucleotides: TGCGCCAGCAGAGAACAGGGACTCACAGATACGCAGTATTTT.

The CDR3: CASRQTGKQETQYF. DNA for the CDR3: TGTGCCAGCAGACAGACAGGAAAACAAGAGACCCAGTACTTC. This chain links TRBV5-6 with TRBJ2-5; TRBD1 is a possible D gene (6 bases). V was pared by 5 bases and J by 2 bases, with 13 bases between. The CDR3 spans 14 residues. Germline V gives CDR1 SGHDT, CDR2 YYEEEE.

CDR3 protein: CASSPQRDRGNSPLHF. CDR3 DNA sequence: TGTGCCAGCTCACCACAACGTGACAGGGGGAATTCACCCCTCCACTTT. The chain joins TRBV18 to TRBJ1-6; 9 bases match TRBD1. The germline CDR1 and CDR2 sequences are KGHSH and LQKENI. V trimming: 1 base; J trimming: 7 bases; junction bases outside the gene matches: 5. The CDR3 sequence is 16 residues long.

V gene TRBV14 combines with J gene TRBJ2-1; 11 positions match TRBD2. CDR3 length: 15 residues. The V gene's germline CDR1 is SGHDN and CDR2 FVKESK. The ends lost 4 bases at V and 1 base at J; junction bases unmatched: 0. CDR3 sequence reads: CASSPSGRSYNEQFF. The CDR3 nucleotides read TGTGCCAGCAGCCCTAGCGGGAGGTCCTACAATGAGCAGTTCTTC.

As DNA, the CDR3 is TGTGCCAGCAGCTTAGCGCCCTCCAACTACGAGCAGTACTTC. It specifies CASSLAPSNYEQYF. The chain couples TRBV7-2 to TRBJ2-7; no reliable D call. CDR3 length: 14 amino acids. The V gene lost 0 bases and the J gene lost 3 bases, with 9 bases spanning the gap. The germline V gene encodes CDR1 SGHTA and CDR2 FQGNSA. Together with reference TRBV7-2 and TRBJ2-7, the CDR3 gives the full variable domain: GAGVSQSPSNKVTEKGKDVELRCDPISGHTALYWYRQSLGQGLEFLIYFQGNSAPDKSGLPSDRFSAERTGGSVSTLTIQRTQQEDSAVYLCASSLAPSNYEQYFGPGTRLTVT.

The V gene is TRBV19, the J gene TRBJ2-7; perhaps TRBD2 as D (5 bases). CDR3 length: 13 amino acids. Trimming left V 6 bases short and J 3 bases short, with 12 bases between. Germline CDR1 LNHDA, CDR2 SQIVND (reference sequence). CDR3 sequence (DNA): TGTGCCAGTAGGTTACTAGATGGCTACGAGCAGTACTTC. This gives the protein CASRLLDGYEQYF.

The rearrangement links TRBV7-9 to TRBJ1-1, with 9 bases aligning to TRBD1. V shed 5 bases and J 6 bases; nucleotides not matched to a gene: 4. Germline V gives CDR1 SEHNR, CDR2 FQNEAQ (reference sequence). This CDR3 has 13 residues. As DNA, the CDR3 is TGTGCCAGCAGCGAGGACAGGGGCGCTGAAGCTTTCTTT. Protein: CASSEDRGAEAFF.

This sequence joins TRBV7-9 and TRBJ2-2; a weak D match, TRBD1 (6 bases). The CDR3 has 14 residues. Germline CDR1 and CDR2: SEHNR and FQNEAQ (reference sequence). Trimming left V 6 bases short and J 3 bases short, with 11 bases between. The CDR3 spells CASSQDRDTGELFF. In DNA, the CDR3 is TGTGCCAGCAGTCAGGACAGAGACACCGGGGAGCTGTTTTTT.

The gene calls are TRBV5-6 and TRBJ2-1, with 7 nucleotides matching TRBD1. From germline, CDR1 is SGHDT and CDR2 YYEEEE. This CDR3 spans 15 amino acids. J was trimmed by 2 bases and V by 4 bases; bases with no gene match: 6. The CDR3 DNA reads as TGTGCCAGCAGCGCAGGGGGTCTCGCCTACAATGAGCAGTTCTTC. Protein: CASSAGGLAYNEQFF.